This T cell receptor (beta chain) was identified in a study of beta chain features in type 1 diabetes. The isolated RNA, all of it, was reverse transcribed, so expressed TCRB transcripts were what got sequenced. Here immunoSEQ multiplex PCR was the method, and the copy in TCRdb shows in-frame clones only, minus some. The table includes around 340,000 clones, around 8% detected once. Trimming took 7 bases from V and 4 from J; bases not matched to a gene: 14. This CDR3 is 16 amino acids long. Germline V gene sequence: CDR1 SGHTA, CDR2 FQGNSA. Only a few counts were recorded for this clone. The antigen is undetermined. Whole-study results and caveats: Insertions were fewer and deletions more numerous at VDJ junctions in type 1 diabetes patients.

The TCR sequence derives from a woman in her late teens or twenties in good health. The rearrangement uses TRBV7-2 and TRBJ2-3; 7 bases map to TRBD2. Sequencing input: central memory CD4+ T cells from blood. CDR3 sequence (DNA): TGTGCCAGCACCCGGAGAGTGGGGGGGAAGGCAGATACGCAGTATTTT. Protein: CASTRRVGGKADTQYF.